This entry describes one T cell receptor beta chain. Ages ranged from roughly 18 to 100 years, with residence in about 24 US areas. The data derive from a study of blood T cell repertoires in COVID-19. About the study: PBMCs, B-cell-depleted T cells, or T cells provided the cDNA or gDNA that made up the material.

In the study's own analysis: Estimation of nucleated cell counts relied on the amplification of reference gene primers. Profiled with immunoSEQ multiplex PCR; TCRdb holds only in-frame clones, not every one. The V and J calls and clone size are taken from that table; D and trimming were inferred from the DNA. Altogether 250,000 to 300,000 clones are present, approximately 83% being singletons, with the ten largest covering 1.5% to 2%. J lost 6 bases, V lost 1 base, and 11 bases had no gene match. The CDR3 spans 17 residues. Looked up from germline, CDR1 is LGHDT and CDR2 is YNNKEL (reference sequence).

Sequenced input: PBMCs or T cells enriched from blood (not recorded which). This chain uses TRBV3-1 (or the pseudogene TRBV3-2) with TRBJ1-4, with TRBD1 identical over 7 bases. The clonotype was recovered from a woman aged 50 to 65 who had recovered from COVID-19. The CDR3 spells CASSQGQGKGGYEKLFF. As DNA, the CDR3 is TGTGCCAGCAGCCAAGGTCAGGGAAAAGGGGGCTATGAAAAACTGTTTTTT.